This T cell receptor (beta chain) was recovered during a study of shared clonotypes between healthy human individuals. A CD45RA-negative memory subset and a CD45RA+ naive subset were separated from the CD4+ cells. This CDR3 has 13 residues. Germline V gene lookup returns CDR1 SGHRS and CDR2 YFSETQ. The V and J ends lost 4 bases and 2 bases respectively, with 9 bases between them. Sorted-subset replicate PCR reactions were performed with around 210 ng DNA, corresponding to 30,000 or so T cell genomes. TCRdb's copy holds only in-frame clones and misses some; the assay was immunoSEQ multiplex PCR. This sample carries more than 2,000,000 clones, over 85% of them seen once, and the ten largest clones take 0.39%. With regard to this clone: Its antigen is still unknown. The sample contains more than one DNA sequence encoding this CDR3.

Whole-study results and caveats: The sharing of 4% to 5.5% of naive CD4 clonotypes was seen across a handful of donors.

V usage is TRBV5-1 and J usage is TRBJ2-5, with D maybe TRBD2 (6 bases). Material: naive CD4+ T cells from PBMCs. As for subset: CD45RA+ positively selected. The origin of this receptor is a man aged 18 to 29 in good health. Some clones in this sample may be carry-over from other donors' samples. CDR3 DNA: TGCGCCAGCAGCCCGGGGGTACAAGAGACCCAGTACTTC. Protein sequence: CASSPGVQETQYF.